This T cell receptor beta chain comes out of a study of blood T cell repertoires in COVID-19. Original processing notes: From reference gene primer amplification, estimates of nucleated cell counts were derived. Generated by immunoSEQ multiplex PCR, the TCRdb table keeps only in-frame clones and is missing some. Clone size and the V and J calls come from that table; the DNA yielded D and trimming. This sample has around 160,000 clones, with 85% found just once. This clone came up a few times. Sequenced sample: peripheral blood. The sequence was obtained from a woman in her 40s with active or convalescent COVID-19.

The CDR3 sequence: CASSMPGSYEQYF. As DNA, the CDR3 is TGTGCCAGTAGTATGCCCGGGTCCTACGAGCAGTACTTC. This sequence joins TRBV19 and TRBJ2-7; the D is unclear. Trimming shortened V by 3 bases and J by 1 base, and 7 bases separated the two germline ends. The germline CDR1 and CDR2 sequences are LNHDA and SQIVND (reference sequence). There are 13 residues in the CDR3.